The present entry profiles one TCR beta chain with its context. This entry belongs to a study of cytomegalovirus exposure and HLA in healthy donors. Germline values: CDR1 SGHAT, CDR2 FQNNGV. The CDR3 extends over 14 amino acids. Trimming took 8 bases from V and 5 from J; bases not matched to a gene: 7. Clones were read by immunoSEQ multiplex PCR, and TCRdb kept only the in-frame ones, dropping some. The data hold over 70,000 clones, with 94% observed a single time. The source is a woman between 18 and 30 years old in good health and CMV-seronegative. This chain joins TRBV11-2 and TRBJ2-5; 11 bases agree with TRBD2. Sequencing input: PBMCs. The chain's CDR3 is CASSFTSGGETQYF. In DNA form, the CDR3 reads TGTGCCAGCTCCTTTACTAGCGGGGGCGAGACCCAGTACTTC.